Each of the 13 T cell receptor beta chains below was sequenced from the same sample in a study of cytomegalovirus exposure and HLA in healthy donors. 13 Jbeta primers and 60 Vbeta primers were used for the PCR. The method was immunoSEQ multiplex PCR; TCRdb's version includes in-frame clones alone and lacks a portion of them. Found here are some 110,000 clones, approximately 72% of them singletons; the top ten hold 2% to 2.5%. The sample consisted of PBMCs. The source of these receptors is a man aged 25 to 40 in good health and CMV-seronegative.

The rearrangement uses TRBV18 and TRBJ1-2; 7 bases map to TRBD1. CDR3 size: 17 residues. Germline V CDR1 and CDR2: KGHSH, LQKENI. Losses at the gene ends were 1 base for V and 8 bases for J; bases not matched to a gene: 16. CDR3 in DNA: TGTGCCAGCTCACCACAGGGGGCCCAGCCGACTGCGGGAGGCTACACCTTC. Amino acid sequence: CASSPQGAQPTAGGYTF.

The chain couples TRBV6-5 to TRBJ2-7, with D possibly TRBD1 on 6 matching bases. Trimming removed 6 bases from V and 7 bases from J, with 22 bases in between. The germline CDR1 and CDR2 sequences are MNHEY and SVGAGI. The CDR3 covers 15 residues. DNA for the CDR3: TGTGCCAGCAGCCTGGACAGCAACCCGACCCGGGAGCAGTACTTC. Residues: CASSLDSNPTREQYF.

The chain uses TRBV6-5 and TRBJ1-5; TRBD1 is a possible D gene (5 bases). The germline V gene encodes CDR1 MNHEY and CDR2 SVGAGI. The CDR3 loop spans 15 amino acids. V was shortened by 4 bases and J by 5 bases, with 15 bases between the two germline ends. The CDR3 DNA reads as TGTGCCAGCAGTTCGAGGCAGGGTGGCGATCAGCCCCAGCATTTT. Its translation is CASSSRQGGDQPQHF.

This chain joins TRBV14 and TRBJ2-7; tentative D call: TRBD1 (7 bases). The germline gives CDR1 SGHDN, CDR2 FVKESK. This CDR3 comprises 15 residues. V was trimmed by 4 bases and J by 3 bases, leaving 16 bases between them. This CDR3 is CASSRRDREVYEQYF. DNA for the CDR3: TGTGCCAGCAGCCGCCGTGACAGGGAGGTCTACGAGCAGTACTTC.

The genes are TRBV4-1 and TRBJ2-1; D is possibly TRBD2 (5 bases). The ends were cut back, 4 bases at V and 0 bases at J, with 16 bases in the middle. The V gene's germline CDR1 is MGHRA and CDR2 YSYEKL. The CDR3 length is 17 residues. CDR3 loop: CASSPAQGSRSYNEQFF. The DNA for the CDR3 is TGCGCCAGCAGCCCAGCGCAAGGGAGCCGCTCCTACAATGAGCAGTTCTTC.

The rearrangement links TRBV29-1 to TRBJ1-1; 9 positions agree with TRBD1. This CDR3 is built from 14 residues. After removal of 8 bases from V and 0 bases from J, the junction contained 7 bases not matched to a gene. Germline V lookup: CDR1 SQVTM, CDR2 ANQGSEA. CDR3 protein: CSMRTGDLNTEAFF. The CDR3 bases are TGCAGCATGCGGACAGGGGACCTGAACACTGAAGCTTTCTTT.

The chain recombines TRBV6-1 with TRBJ2-1; weak D call: TRBD1 (5 bases). The CDR3 has 12 amino acids. Trimming removed 7 bases at V and 9 bases at J, with 13 bases between. From germline, CDR1 is MNHNS and CDR2 SASEGT. The CDR3 here is CASNPRRGEQFF. CDR3 DNA: TGTGCCAGCAATCCCCGAAGGGGTGAGCAGTTCTTC.

The chain carries TRBV7-6 and TRBJ2-3; 7 bases are a match to TRBD2. CDR3 length: 14 residues. Trimming at V came to 4 bases and at J to 1 base, leaving 2 bases not matched to a gene. Germline V gene lookup returns CDR1 SGHVS and CDR2 FNYEAQ. The CDR3 here is CASSSGLGTDTQYF. DNA for the CDR3: TGTGCCAGCAGCTCCGGACTAGGCACAGATACGCAGTATTTT.

This clone was seen only once. The chain is built from TRBV27 and TRBJ1-2; 9 bases match TRBD1. The CDR3 is 16 residues long. Trimming cost V 5 bases and J 5 bases; bases outside gene matches: 12. The germline V gene encodes CDR1 MNHEY and CDR2 SMNVEV (reference sequence). In nucleotides, the CDR3 is TGTGCCAGCAGTCCCAGATCCGGGACAGGGTATTATGGCTACACCTTC. It is translated as CASSPRSGTGYYGYTF.

This rearrangement joins TRBV7-8 to TRBJ2-1, with a possible D match to TRBD1 (6 bases). CDR3 length equals 12 residues. CDR1 and CDR2 (germline): SGHVS, FQNEAQ. V was cut by 2 bases and J by 12 bases, with 11 bases left in between. CDR3 amino acids: CASSLPRQVQFF. The CDR3 DNA follows: TGTGCCAGCAGCTTACCCAGACAGGTGCAGTTCTTC. Variable domain in full (rest from reference TRBV7-8 and TRBJ2-1): GAGVSQSPRYKVAKRGQDVALRCDPISGHVSLFWYQQALGQGPEFLTYFQNEAQLDKSGLPSDRFFAERPEGSVSTLKIQRTQQEDSAVYLCASSLPRQVQFFGPGTRLTVL.

The chain couples TRBV25-1 to TRBJ1-4; weak D call: TRBD1 (5 bases). There are 15 residues in the CDR3. The germline V gene encodes CDR1 MGHDK and CDR2 SYGVNS. The V end was cut by 2 bases, the J end by 0 bases, with 7 bases between. The CDR3 nucleotides read TGTGCCAGCAGTGAAGAGACAGCAACTAATGAAAAACTGTTTTTT. Residues: CASSEETATNEKLFF.

The rearrangement uses TRBV5-6 and TRBJ1-5, with D possibly TRBD1 on 6 matching bases. Germline V gene sequence: CDR1 SGHDT, CDR2 YYEEEE. The CDR3 runs 16 residues. The V and J ends lost 4 bases and 0 bases respectively, with 14 bases between them. DNA for the CDR3: TGTGCCAGCAGCCGCGCAGGGGTATATAGCAATCAGCCCCAGCATTTT. It translates to CASSRAGVYSNQPQHF. The full variable domain, in which reference TRBV5-6 and TRBJ1-5 provide the parts outside the CDR3, is DAGVTQSPTHLIKTRGQQVTLRCSPKSGHDTVSWYQQALGQGPQFIFQYYEEEERQRGNFPDRFSGHQFPNYSSELNVNALLLGDSALYLCASSRAGVYSNQPQHFGDGTRLSIL.

The CDR3, as DNA: TGTGCCAGCAGTTACACTGGCAGGGTTATGGGTTCACCCCTCCACTTT. Amino acids: CASSYTGRVMGSPLHF. This rearrangement joins TRBV6-5 to TRBJ1-6; tentatively, D is TRBD1 (5 bases). This CDR3 is 16 amino acids long. The V end lost 2 bases, the J end lost 9 bases, and 17 bases lay between the germline ends. Germline V lookup: CDR1 MNHEY, CDR2 SVGAGI.